The clone carrying this T cell receptor (beta chain) came up a few times. The germline V gene encodes CDR1 ENHRY and CDR2 SYGVKD. The CDR3 runs to 14 residues. Trimming cost V 3 bases and J 3 bases; bases outside gene matches: 3. This sample was included in a study of response to subunit inactivated influenza vaccine. A single record per CDR3 protein comes from TCRdb applying MiXCR to the RT-PCR reads. The table lists approximately 250,000 distinct CDR3 sequences, less than 15% of them singletons. The sequencing here drew on non-naive T cells sorted from PBMCs, taken roughly 15 days before vaccination. The origin of this receptor is a middle-aged man who received an inactivated influenza vaccine. V gene TRBV10-3 combines with J gene TRBJ2-7; 9 bases align to TRBD1. The CDR3 nucleotides read TGTGCCATCAGTGATGGACAGGGGATCTACGAGCAGTACTTC. Translating gives CAISDGQGIYEQYF.